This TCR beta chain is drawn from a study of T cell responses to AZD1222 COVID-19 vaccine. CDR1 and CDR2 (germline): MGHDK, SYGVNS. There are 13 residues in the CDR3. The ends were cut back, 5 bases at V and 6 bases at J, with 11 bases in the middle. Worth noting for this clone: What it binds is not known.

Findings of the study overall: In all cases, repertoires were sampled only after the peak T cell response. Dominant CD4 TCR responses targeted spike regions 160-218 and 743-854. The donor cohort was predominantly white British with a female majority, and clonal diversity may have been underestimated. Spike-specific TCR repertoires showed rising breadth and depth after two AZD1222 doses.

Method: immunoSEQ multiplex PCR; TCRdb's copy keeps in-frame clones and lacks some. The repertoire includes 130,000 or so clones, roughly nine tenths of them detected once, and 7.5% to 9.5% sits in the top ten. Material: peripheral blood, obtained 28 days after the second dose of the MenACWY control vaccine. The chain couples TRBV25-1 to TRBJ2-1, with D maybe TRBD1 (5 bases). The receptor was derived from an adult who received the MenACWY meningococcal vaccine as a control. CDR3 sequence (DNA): TGTGCCAGCAGTACCAGGGCGACCAATGAGCAGTTCTTC. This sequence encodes CASSTRATNEQFF.